This T cell receptor (beta chain) comes out of a study of blood T cell repertoires in COVID-19. Overall study context: Researchers got acute and convalescent COVID-19 samples from the United States, Italy and Spain. Sample material is recorded as cDNA or gDNA derived from T cells, B-cell-depleted T cells, or PBMCs.

Authors' analysis steps: By means of reference gene primer amplification, nucleated cell counts were estimated. The table came from immunoSEQ multiplex PCR; TCRdb's copy has only in-frame clones and leaves some out. D and trimming come from the DNA, and the V and J calls and clone size come from that table. The sample has 200,000 to 300,000 clones, 83% seen once. Trimming left V 0 bases short and J 2 bases short, with 11 bases between. The CDR3 has 16 amino acids. CDR1 is MNHNY, CDR2 SVGAGI, per germline (reference sequence). This clonotype originated in a human donor in a cohort sampled during active COVID-19. The V gene is TRBV6-6, the J gene TRBJ1-3; D remains ambiguous. Sequences were obtained from peripheral blood. The CDR3 loop is CASSYSILTTGNTIYF. The CDR3 nucleotides read TGTGCCAGCAGTTACTCGATACTTACTACTGGAAACACCATATATTTT.